This T cell receptor (beta chain) was recorded in a study of PD-1 blockade in mismatch repair-deficient tumors. Looking at the study overall: Patients had approximately 12 mismatch repair-deficient cancer types, all previously treated and progressing. Study findings and constraints: After pembrolizumab, tumor-resident clones rose rapidly, then generally contracted before radiologic responses.

Produced via immunoSEQ multiplex PCR; TCRdb's table is partial and in-frame only. Of some 100,000 clones in the sample, roughly four fifths were seen once. This clone appeared a few times. Its specificity is not known. Mismatch repair deficiency was confirmed in all patients, by PCR or immunohistochemistry. TCR sequencing covered a few patients who responded to pembrolizumab. The source is an adult with mismatch repair-deficient cancer. Material: peripheral blood, obtained approximately 35 weeks after starting pembrolizumab.

The DNA for the CDR3 is TGTGCCAGCAGCCTCCCAGACTCAGGCTACACCTTC. Amino acid sequence: CASSLPDSGYTF. The chain has TRBV7-9 and TRBJ1-2; unclear D gene. Per germline, CDR1 SEHNR and CDR2 FQNEAQ (reference sequence). V lost 5 bases to trimming and J lost 8 bases, with 12 bases between them. The CDR3 is made up of 12 amino acids.